This entry lists 12 T cell receptor beta chains sequenced from one sample in a study of OX40 agonist ivuxolimab in advanced cancers. The assay was immunoSEQ multiplex PCR, and TCRdb's table has in-frame clones only and misses some. The sample shows 65,000 to 70,000 clones, more than 75% of them seen only once. The material sequenced was CD4+ or CD8+ T cells sorted from blood, taken in a trial of the OX40 agonist ivuxolimab. These receptors were collected from an adult with an advanced solid tumor such as melanoma, head and neck, liver or kidney cancer.

The chain employs TRBV7-2 and TRBJ2-7, with 9 bases matching TRBD1. From germline, CDR1 is SGHTA and CDR2 FQGNSA. CDR3 size: 16 residues. Trimming cost V 1 base and J 5 bases; bases outside gene matches: 9. In nucleotides, the CDR3 is TGTGCCAGCAGCTTAGACTCATACAGGGGGCTTAACGAGCAGTACTTC. Translation: CASSLDSYRGLNEQYF. The full variable domain, in which reference TRBV7-2 and TRBJ2-7 provide the parts outside the CDR3, is GAGVSQSPSNKVTEKGKDVELRCDPISGHTALYWYRQSLGQGLEFLIYFQGNSAPDKSGLPSDRFSAERTGGSVSTLTIQRTQQEDSAVYLCASSLDSYRGLNEQYFGPGTRLTVT.

The V gene is TRBV6-1, the J gene TRBJ2-1; maybe TRBD2 (6 bases). Trimming cost V 1 base and J 4 bases, with 11 bases left between them. The CDR3 covers 15 residues. Germline loops: CDR1 MNHNS, CDR2 SASEGT. The CDR3 bases are TGTGCCAGCAGTGAAGGACTAGGTGAATACAATGAGCAGTTCTTC. The encoded protein is CASSEGLGEYNEQFF.

This clone was counted a single time. V is TRBV9 and J is TRBJ1-2; 9 bases match TRBD1. Trimming removed 1 base from V and 11 bases from J; junction bases left unmatched: 9. The CDR3 runs 14 residues. From germline, CDR1 is SGDLS and CDR2 YYNGEE. CDR3 residues: CASSVPDRGRMYTF. The CDR3 nucleotides read TGTGCCAGCAGCGTACCGGACAGGGGTCGGATGTACACCTTC.

The chain links TRBV9 to TRBJ2-2, with D perhaps being TRBD1 or TRBD2 (5 bases each). The V end lost 4 bases, the J end lost 0 bases, and 13 bases lay between the germline ends. The CDR3 spans 16 residues. The V gene's germline CDR1 is SGDLS and CDR2 YYNGEE. CDR3 DNA: TGTGCCAGCAGCCCTCAGGGACGGTCGAACACCGGGGAGCTGTTTTTT. Residues: CASSPQGRSNTGELFF.

This clone was seen only a few times. V usage is TRBV12-5 and J usage is TRBJ2-7; 11 bases are shared with TRBD1. Unmatched junction bases numbered 8, after V lost 7 bases and J lost 6 bases. The germline V gene encodes CDR1 LGHNT and CDR2 FRNRAP. The CDR3 consists of 14 residues. The CDR3 region has the DNA TGTGCTAGTGCCCCCTCCGGGACAGGGGGCGAGCAGTACTTC. Translated, it gives CASAPSGTGGEQYF.

The genes are TRBV18 and TRBJ1-2, with D uncertain. CDR1 is KGHSH, CDR2 LQKENI, per germline. V lost 1 base and J 8 bases, leaving 5 bases between the germline ends. The CDR3 spans 11 residues. CDR3 DNA sequence: TGTGCCAGCTCACCACAGGAGGGCTACACCTTC. Translated: CASSPQEGYTF.

This sequence joins TRBV5-1 and TRBJ2-7; 8 bases are shared with TRBD2. Germline CDR1 is SGHRS and CDR2 is YFSETQ. Trimming at V came to 3 bases and at J to 7 bases, leaving 6 bases not matched to a gene. This CDR3 has 13 amino acids. For the CDR3, the DNA is TGCGCCAGCAGCTGGGGGCCGGGAGGGGAGCAGTACTTC. Amino acids: CASSWGPGGEQYF.

The V and J genes are TRBV7-2 and TRBJ2-4, with a possible D match to TRBD1 (5 bases). CDR3 size: 13 residues. Trimming pared 4 bases from V and 9 bases from J, leaving 13 bases between. CDR1 is SGHTA and CDR2 is FQGNSA in the germline V gene. CDR3 residues: CASSSDSNGIQYF. The CDR3 nucleotides are TGTGCCAGCAGCTCCGACAGTAATGGCATTCAGTACTTC.

This clone was observed a single time. The chain employs TRBV9 and TRBJ2-5; 12 bases are a match to TRBD2. Trimming removed 4 bases from V and 4 bases from J; junction bases left unmatched: 2. This CDR3 spans 14 amino acids. Per the germline V gene, CDR1 is SGDLS and CDR2 is YYNGEE. CDR3 amino acids: CASSLAGGPETQYF. In DNA form, the CDR3 reads TGTGCCAGCAGCCTAGCGGGGGGGCCAGAGACCCAGTACTTC.

V usage is TRBV6-1 and J usage is TRBJ1-6, with a weak D call TRBD1 (6 bases). This CDR3 is 14 amino acids long. CDR1 is MNHNS, CDR2 SASEGT, per germline. Deletions cut 5 bases from V and 10 bases from J, with 15 bases between. CDR3 in amino acids: CASSRDTARSPLHF. The CDR3 coding sequence is TGTGCCAGCAGTAGGGACACGGCCCGGTCACCCCTCCACTTT.

Note on this clone: At the DNA level, this CDR3 is encoded by other sequences in the same sample as well. The chain uses TRBV9 and TRBJ2-2, with TRBD2 identical over 7 bases. The CDR3 spans 14 residues. The V segment lost 4 bases and the J segment 6 bases; nucleotides outside the gene matches: 6. Germline V gene sequence: CDR1 SGDLS, CDR2 YYNGEE. CDR3 in amino acids: CASSLKRGSGELFF. The CDR3 bases are TGTGCCAGCAGCTTAAAGCGGGGTTCCGGGGAGCTGTTTTTT.

The chain recombines TRBV6-5 with TRBJ1-3, with D possibly being TRBD1 (5 bases). Germline V CDR1 and CDR2: MNHEY, SVGAGI. With 6 bases removed from V and 2 bases from J, the gap between germline ends came to 14 bases. This CDR3 is 15 amino acids long. For the CDR3, the DNA is TGTGCCAGCAGCTGGGACGGGGTTCCTGGAAACACCATATATTTT. As protein: CASSWDGVPGNTIYF.